Listed below are T cell receptor beta chains from one sample, sequenced in a study of cytomegalovirus exposure and HLA in healthy donors. Only in-frame clones appear in the TCRdb table, and some are missing; sequencing was by immunoSEQ multiplex PCR. The sample consists of fewer than 150,000 clones, about 82% of them appearing once. The sample taken for sequencing was PBMCs. These receptors were taken from a man younger than 35 in good health and CMV-seronegative. Both conserved end residues are part of each CDR3. D genes are given only for firm matches. Expanded clones are given a class, and other clones once, few, many or no size at all.

D gene: TRBD1
J gene: TRBJ2-1
V gene: TRBV10-1
clone size: .
CDR3 DNA: TGCGCCAGCAGTGAGAAACAGGGGAGCTCCTACAATGAGCAGTTCTTC
CDR3 protein: CASSEKQGSSYNEQFF

D gene: TRBD1
J gene: TRBJ2-6
V gene: TRBV5-1
clone size: .
CDR3 DNA: TGCGCCAGCAGCTTGGATCCGGGACAGGGGGCGCGGGCTGGGGCCAACGTCCTGACTTTC
CDR3 protein: CASSLDPGQGARAGANVLTF

D gene: .
J gene: TRBJ1-3
V gene: TRBV9
clone size: few
CDR3 DNA: TGTGCCAGCAGTTCCACAGGGTCTGGAAACACCATATATTTT
CDR3 protein: CASSSTGSGNTIYF

D gene: TRBD2
J gene: TRBJ2-2
V gene: TRBV5-1
clone size: .
CDR3 DNA: TGCGCCAGCAGCTGGCGGGGGGACACCGGGGAGCTGTTTTTT
CDR3 protein: CASSWRGDTGELFF

D gene: TRBD2
J gene: TRBJ2-1
V gene: TRBV30
clone size: .
CDR3 DNA: TGTGCCTGGAGTGATCTAGCGGGAGTCTACAATGAGCAGTTCTTC
CDR3 protein: CAWSDLAGVYNEQFF

D gene: .
J gene: TRBJ2-7
V gene: TRBV5-1
clone size: .
CDR3 DNA: TGCGCCAGCAGCTTGGCGGTGAGTGAATCCTACGAGCAGTACTTC
CDR3 protein: CASSLAVSESYEQYF

D gene: TRBD2
J gene: TRBJ2-3
V gene: TRBV2
clone size: .
CDR3 DNA: TGTGCCAGCAGTAGCGGGAAGGCCGGGGATACGCAGTATTTT
CDR3 protein: CASSSGKAGDTQYF

D gene: TRBD2
J gene: TRBJ2-2
V gene: TRBV13
clone size: .
CDR3 DNA: TGTGCCAGCAGCTTAGGCCGGAGGACTAGCGGACGAAACGGGGAGCTGTTTTTT
CDR3 protein: CASSLGRRTSGRNGELFF

D gene: TRBD1
J gene: TRBJ2-7
V gene: TRBV7-2
clone size: .
CDR3 DNA: TGTGCCAGCAGCTTTCGACAGGGTTACGAGCAGTACTTC
CDR3 protein: CASSFRQGYEQYF

D gene: .
J gene: TRBJ1-1
V gene: TRBV5-1
clone size: .
CDR3 DNA: TGCGCCAGCAGCGCACAGGGACCGAACACTGAAGCTTTCTTT
CDR3 protein: CASSAQGPNTEAFF

D gene: TRBD2
J gene: TRBJ2-7
V gene: TRBV11-2
clone size: once
CDR3 DNA: TGTGCCAGCAGCTCCAGACTAGCGGGGGACCACTACGAGCAGTACTTC
CDR3 protein: CASSSRLAGDHYEQYF

D gene: .
J gene: TRBJ2-1
V gene: TRBV4-1
clone size: .
CDR3 DNA: TGCGCCAGCAGCCAAGATAGATCTGGCGGCTTCGGGAATGAGCAGTTCTTC
CDR3 protein: CASSQDRSGGFGNEQFF

D gene: TRBD1
J gene: TRBJ1-4
V gene: TRBV5-1
clone size: .
CDR3 DNA: TGCGCCAGCAGCGGGACAGTGAATAATGAAAAACTGTTTTTT
CDR3 protein: CASSGTVNNEKLFF

D gene: .
J gene: TRBJ1-4
V gene: TRBV2
clone size: .
CDR3 DNA: TGTGCCAGCTTGCCGAGGGCGGCAACTAATGAAAAACTGTTTTTT
CDR3 protein: CASLPRAATNEKLFF

D gene: .
J gene: TRBJ1-5
V gene: TRBV5-1
clone size: .
CDR3 DNA: TGCGCCAGCAGCTTGGGGGGAGGTCATCAGCCCCAGCATTTT
CDR3 protein: CASSLGGGHQPQHF

D gene: .
J gene: TRBJ1-1
V gene: TRBV5-1
clone size: few
CDR3 DNA: TGCGCCAGCAGCTTGGAAGGGAGCACTGAAGCTTTCTTT
CDR3 protein: CASSLEGSTEAFF

D gene: TRBD2
J gene: TRBJ2-7
V gene: TRBV28
clone size: .
CDR3 DNA: TGTGCCAGCAGGACCCTAGCGGGCGCCCCCTACGAGCAGTACTTC
CDR3 protein: CASRTLAGAPYEQYF

D gene: .
J gene: TRBJ1-1
V gene: TRBV4-1
clone size: .
CDR3 DNA: TGCGCCAGCAGCCAAGATTCAGGGTGGGGCACTGAAGCTTTCTTT
CDR3 protein: CASSQDSGWGTEAFF

D gene: .
J gene: TRBJ2-7
V gene: TRBV5-8
clone size: .
CDR3 DNA: TGTGCCAGCAGCTTGACAGGGACCAGCTCCTACGAGCAGTACTTC
CDR3 protein: CASSLTGTSSYEQYF

D gene: TRBD1
J gene: TRBJ1-4
V gene: TRBV30
clone size: .
CDR3 DNA: TGTGCCTGGAGTTTGACAGGGGGACTCGGTGAAAAACTGTTTTTT
CDR3 protein: CAWSLTGGLGEKLFF

D gene: TRBD1
J gene: TRBJ1-5
V gene: TRBV5-8
clone size: .
CDR3 DNA: TGTGCCAGCAGCTCGGGACAGAGGTATCAGCCCCAGCATTTT
CDR3 protein: CASSSGQRYQPQHF

D gene: TRBD1
J gene: TRBJ2-2
V gene: TRBV27
clone size: few
CDR3 DNA: TGTGCCAGCAGTCCCCGGGACAGAATTACCGGGGAGCTGTTTTTT
CDR3 protein: CASSPRDRITGELFF

D gene: .
J gene: TRBJ1-2
V gene: TRBV27
clone size: .
CDR3 DNA: TGTGCCAGCAGCGATACAGGGAACTATGGCTACACCTTC
CDR3 protein: CASSDTGNYGYTF

D gene: TRBD1
J gene: TRBJ1-3
V gene: TRBV6-5
clone size: .
CDR3 DNA: TGTGCCAGCAGGCCGGGACAGAGGGACACCATATATTTT
CDR3 protein: CASRPGQRDTIYF

D gene: .
J gene: TRBJ1-3
V gene: TRBV10-1
clone size: .
CDR3 DNA: TGCGCCAGCAGTGCCAGGCCGGGAAACACCATATATTTT
CDR3 protein: CASSARPGNTIYF